This entry lists 7 T cell receptor beta chains sequenced from one sample in a study of cytomegalovirus exposure and HLA in healthy donors. The protocol was immunoSEQ multiplex PCR, while the TCRdb copy is restricted to in-frame clones and leaves out a portion. The data show roughly 250,000 clones, approximately 83% seen once. The material sequenced was PBMCs. These TCRs come from a woman under 40 in good health and CMV-seropositive.

The chain uses TRBV7-3 and TRBJ2-2, with 8 bases lining up with TRBD1. The V segment lost 2 bases and the J segment 7 bases; nucleotides outside the gene matches: 3. The length of the CDR3 is 14 residues. Per germline, CDR1 SGHTA and CDR2 FQGTGA. This chain's CDR3 is CASSLLQGGGELFF. CDR3 sequence (DNA): TGTGCCAGCAGCTTATTACAGGGGGGCGGGGAGCTGTTTTTT.

This sequence joins TRBV5-1 and TRBJ1-4; 7 nucleotides align to TRBD1. This CDR3 is 15 amino acids long. The V and J ends lost 4 bases and 5 bases, in that order; junction bases with no gene match: 8. CDR1 and CDR2 (germline): SGHRS, YFSETQ. The CDR3 coding sequence is TGCGCCAGCAGCGCCATAGGGGGCGAGAATGAAAAACTGTTTTTT. Protein product: CASSAIGGENEKLFF. Looking up the rest from reference TRBV5-1 and TRBJ1-4 gives the full variable domain: KAGVTQTPRYLIKTRGQQVTLSCSPISGHRSVSWYQQTPGQGLQFLFEYFSETQRNKGNFPGRFSGRQFSNSRSEMNVSTLELGDSALYLCASSAIGGENEKLFFGSGTQLSVL.

This chain joins TRBV30 and TRBJ2-7; 8 nucleotides line up with TRBD2. Trimming removed 0 bases from V and 5 bases from J; junction bases left unmatched: 6. Germline V gene sequence: CDR1 GTSNPN, CDR2 SVGIG (reference sequence). The CDR3 sequence is 14 residues long. The CDR3 spells CAWSVRAGANEQYF. CDR3 sequence (DNA): TGTGCCTGGAGTGTAAGAGCGGGAGCGAACGAGCAGTACTTC.

The chain joins TRBV15 to TRBJ2-3; 7 bases match TRBD2. The V and J ends lost 7 bases and 2 bases, in that order; junction bases with no gene match: 3. Germline V gene lookup returns CDR1 LNHNV and CDR2 YYDKDF (reference sequence). This CDR3 has 13 residues. In DNA, the CDR3 is TGTGCCACCACTAGCGGTAACACAGATACGCAGTATTTT. This translates into CATTSGNTDTQYF.

Only one count was recorded for this clone. The chain has TRBV6-1 and TRBJ2-3; 7 nucleotides line up with TRBD1. The CDR3 is made up of 14 amino acids. The ends lost 4 bases at V and 3 bases at J; junction bases unmatched: 4. Germline lookup yields CDR1 MNHNS and CDR2 SASEGT. The CDR3 sequence is CASSATGWTDTQYF. The DNA of the CDR3 is TGTGCCAGCAGTGCGACAGGGTGGACAGATACGCAGTATTTT.

The sample holds one count of this clone. The chain carries TRBV15 and TRBJ1-4; no clear D. V was trimmed by 1 base and J by 7 bases, leaving 7 bases between them. Germline lookup yields CDR1 LNHNV and CDR2 YYDKDF (reference sequence). The CDR3 totals 13 residues. The CDR3 loop reads CATSRVSGEKLFF. CDR3 DNA: TGTGCCACCAGCAGAGTCTCGGGTGAAAAACTGTTTTTT.

V and J are TRBV6-6 and TRBJ2-3, with D perhaps matching TRBD2 (6 bases). CDR3 length equals 16 residues. The V gene's germline CDR1 is MNHNY and CDR2 SVGAGI (reference sequence). Trimming removed 0 bases at V and 1 base at J, with 11 bases between. This chain's CDR3 is CASSYSASEGTDTQYF. The CDR3 DNA sequence: TGTGCCAGCAGTTACTCGGCTAGCGAAGGCACAGATACGCAGTATTTT.